The TCR beta chain described here comes from a study of blood T cell repertoires in COVID-19. Categorization into cohorts depended on clinical history that participants reported. Study processing details: Quantification of nucleated cells was approximated via reference gene primer amplification. Profiling relied on immunoSEQ multiplex PCR, and the TCRdb table lists in-frame clones only, not all of them. The DNA was the basis for D and trimming; V, J and clone size are from that table. The table shows hundreds of thousands of clones, with more than 75% occurring only once. The sample was PBMCs or T cells enriched from blood (not recorded which). The source of this sequence is a man between 60 and 75 years old who had recovered from COVID-19.

In nucleotides, the CDR3 is TGTGCCAGTAGTACTAGACTAGCGGGGATCTCCTACGAGCAGTACTTC. Translated, it gives CASSTRLAGISYEQYF. The genes are TRBV19 and TRBJ2-7; 11 positions match TRBD2. V was pared by 4 bases and J by 0 bases, with 5 bases of the junction left unmatched. Germline CDR1 is LNHDA and CDR2 is SQIVND (reference sequence). The CDR3 has 16 residues.